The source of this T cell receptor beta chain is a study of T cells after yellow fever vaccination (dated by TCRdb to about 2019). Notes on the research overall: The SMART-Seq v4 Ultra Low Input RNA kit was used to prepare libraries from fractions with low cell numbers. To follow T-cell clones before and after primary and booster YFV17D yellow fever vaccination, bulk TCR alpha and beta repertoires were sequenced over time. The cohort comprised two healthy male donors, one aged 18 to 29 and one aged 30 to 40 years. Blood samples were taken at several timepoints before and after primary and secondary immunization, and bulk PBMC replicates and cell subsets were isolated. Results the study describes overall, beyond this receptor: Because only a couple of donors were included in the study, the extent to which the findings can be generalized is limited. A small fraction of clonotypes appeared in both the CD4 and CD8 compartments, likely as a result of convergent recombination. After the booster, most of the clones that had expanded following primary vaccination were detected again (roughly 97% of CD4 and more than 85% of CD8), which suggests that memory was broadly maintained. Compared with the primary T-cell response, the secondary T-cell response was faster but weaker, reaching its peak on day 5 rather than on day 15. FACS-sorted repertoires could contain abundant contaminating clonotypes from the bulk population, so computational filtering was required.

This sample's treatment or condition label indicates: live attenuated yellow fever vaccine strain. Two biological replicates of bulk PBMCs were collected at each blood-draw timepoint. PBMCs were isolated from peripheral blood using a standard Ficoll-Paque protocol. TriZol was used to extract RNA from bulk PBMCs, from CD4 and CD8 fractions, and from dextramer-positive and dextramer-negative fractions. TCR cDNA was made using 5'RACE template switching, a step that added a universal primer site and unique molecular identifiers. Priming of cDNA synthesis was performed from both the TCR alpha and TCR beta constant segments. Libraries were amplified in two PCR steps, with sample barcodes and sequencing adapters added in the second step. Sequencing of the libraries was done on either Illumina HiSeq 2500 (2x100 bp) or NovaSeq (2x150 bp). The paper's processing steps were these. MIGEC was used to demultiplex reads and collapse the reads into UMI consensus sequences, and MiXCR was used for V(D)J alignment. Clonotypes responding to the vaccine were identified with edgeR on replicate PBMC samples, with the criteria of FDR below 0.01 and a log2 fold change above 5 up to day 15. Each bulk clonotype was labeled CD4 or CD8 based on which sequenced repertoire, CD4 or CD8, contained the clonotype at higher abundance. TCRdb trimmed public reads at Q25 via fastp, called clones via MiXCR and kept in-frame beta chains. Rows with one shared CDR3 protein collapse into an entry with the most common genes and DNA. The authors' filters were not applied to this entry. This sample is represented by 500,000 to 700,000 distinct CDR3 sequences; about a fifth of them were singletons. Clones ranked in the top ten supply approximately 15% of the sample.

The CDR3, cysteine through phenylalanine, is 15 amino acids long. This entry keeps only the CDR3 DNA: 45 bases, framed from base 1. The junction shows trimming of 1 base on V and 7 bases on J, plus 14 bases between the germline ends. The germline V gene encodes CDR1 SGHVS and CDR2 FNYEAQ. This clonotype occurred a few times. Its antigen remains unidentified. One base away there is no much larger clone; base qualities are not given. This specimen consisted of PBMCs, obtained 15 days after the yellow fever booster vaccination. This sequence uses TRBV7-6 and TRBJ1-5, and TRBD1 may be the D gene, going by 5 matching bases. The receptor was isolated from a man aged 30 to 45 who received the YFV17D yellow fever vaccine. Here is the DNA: TGTGCCAGCAGCTTAGATGGGGCTGGGAACCAGCCCCAGCATTTT. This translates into CASSLDGAGNQPQHF.